Listed below are T cell receptor beta chains from one sample, sequenced in a study of T cell repertoires in cytomegalovirus infection. The antigens for these receptors are not known. TCRdb used MiXCR to reprocess the reads, holding one entry per CDR3 protein. Here the sample spans around 770,000 distinct CDR3 sequences, 25% to 30% being singletons. The material sequenced was cultured CD8+ T cells from PBMCs, taken from culture after CMV antigen stimulation. The receptors were sampled from a human donor in good health (CMV status not recorded). Some clones in this sample may be carry-over from other donors' samples. CDR3s include the opening cysteine and the closing phenylalanine or tryptophan. Fields, in order: clone size, J gene, V gene, D gene, CDR3 protein, CDR3 DNA. D genes are given only for firm matches. Not every row has a clone size; where given, it reads once, few, many or a size class.

few | TRBJ2-2 | TRBV6-1 | - | CASSEIFRGSTGELFF | TGTGCCAGCAGTGAAATTTTTAGAGGGAGCACCGGGGAGCTGTTTTTT
few | TRBJ1-6 | TRBV7-8 | - | CASSLEGDGSPLHF | TGTGCCAGCAGCTTAGAAGGTGATGGTTCACCCCTCCACTTT
- | TRBJ2-5 | TRBV19 | - | CASSNGVAAIETQYF | TGTGCCAGTAGTAACGGGGTAGCGGCAATTGAGACCCAGTACTTC
few | TRBJ1-2 | TRBV28 | - | CASREGTNYGYTF | TGTGCCAGCAGGGAGGGGACTAACTATGGCTACACCTTC
few | TRBJ1-1 | TRBV19 | - | CASSTWENTEAFF | TGTGCCAGTAGTACCTGGGAGAACACTGAAGCTTTCTTT
- | TRBJ2-2 | TRBV7-6 | - | CASSPGFSGTGELFF | TGTGCCAGCAGTCCAGGGTTTTCAGGCACCGGGGAGCTGTTTTTT
- | TRBJ1-1 | TRBV2 | TRBD1 | CASSGGQGADTEAFF | TGTGCCAGCAGTGGAGGACAGGGGGCAGACACTGAAGCTTTCTTT
- | TRBJ2-7 | TRBV5-1 | - | CASSLGHRNYEQYF | TGCGCCAGCAGCTTGGGACACCGGAACTACGAGCAGTACTTC
many | TRBJ1-2 | TRBV7-9 | TRBD1 | CASKGAGGSKDIRSDYGYTF | TGTGCCAGCAAGGGAGCAGGGGGCAGTAAGGACATAAGGAGTGACTATGGCTACACCTTC
- | TRBJ1-5 | TRBV12-3/TRBV12-4 | - | CASSHGGRHSNQPQHF | TGTGCCAGCAGCCACGGGGGTAGGCATAGCAATCAGCCCCAGCATTTT
- | TRBJ1-2 | TRBV5-4 | - | CASSAWDGAFNYGYTF | TGTGCCAGCAGCGCGTGGGACGGAGCCTTTAACTATGGCTACACCTTC
few | TRBJ1-5 | TRBV12-3/TRBV12-4 | - | CASSTWGPNQPQHF | TGTGCCAGCAGTACTTGGGGGCCTAATCAGCCCCAGCATTTT
- | TRBJ2-5 | TRBV5-3 | - | CASSYKGYQETQYF | TGTGCCAGCAGCTATAAGGGTTACCAAGAGACCCAGTACTTC
- | TRBJ2-5 | TRBV2 | TRBD2 | CASSVRGGPEETQYF | TGTGCCAGCAGTGTACGGGGGGGCCCAGAGGAGACCCAGTACTTC
- | TRBJ1-5 | TRBV6-2/TRBV6-3 | TRBD1 | CASSLYPGTGVDQPQHF | TGTGCCAGCAGTTTATATCCCGGGACAGGGGTTGATCAGCCCCAGCATTTT
many | TRBJ2-7 | TRBV7-2 | - | CASSPLAGTRDEQYF | TGTGCCAGCAGCCCGCTCGCCGGGACCCGGGACGAGCAGTACTTC
few | TRBJ1-3 | TRBV5-5 | - | CASSLRDFSGNTIYF | TGTGCCAGCAGCTTGAGAGATTTCTCTGGAAACACCATATATTTT
- | TRBJ1-1 | TRBV19 | - | CASSALGEPEAFF | TGTGCCAGTAGTGCCCTGGGGGAACCTGAAGCTTTCTTT
- | TRBJ1-3 | TRBV4-1 | - | CASSPRKVMTSGNTIYF | TGCGCCAGCAGCCCAAGGAAAGTGATGACCTCTGGAAACACCATATATTTT
many | TRBJ1-2 | TRBV7-2 | - | CASSLDSGYGYTF | TGTGCCAGCAGCTTAGATTCAGGCTATGGCTACACCTTC
- | TRBJ2-2 | TRBV6-1 | TRBD1 | CASGQAPGELFF | TGTGCCAGTGGACAGGCCCCCGGGGAGCTGTTTTTT
few | TRBJ1-3 | TRBV6-5 | - | CASSYSGDGNTIYF | TGTGCCAGCAGTTACTCAGGGGATGGAAACACCATATATTTT
few | TRBJ1-4 | TRBV6-6 | - | CASSYSSTVYEKLFF | TGTGCCAGCAGTTACTCGAGCACAGTCTACGAAAAACTGTTTTTT
few | TRBJ2-7 | TRBV4-1 | TRBD1 | CASSQGPGQGYEQYF | TGCGCCAGCAGCCAAGGGCCGGGACAGGGCTACGAGCAGTACTTC
- | TRBJ1-3 | TRBV12-3/TRBV12-4 | - | CASRNRAGNTIYF | TGTGCCAGCCGAAACCGGGCGGGAAACACCATATATTTT
- | TRBJ2-7 | TRBV7-6 | - | CASSGRDHSSYEQYF | TGTGCCAGCAGCGGCCGGGACCACTCATCCTACGAGCAGTACTTC
- | TRBJ2-3 | TRBV2 | TRBD2 | CASSEALLAGVMADTQYF | TGTGCCAGCAGTGAAGCGCTTTTAGCGGGGGTTATGGCAGATACGCAGTATTTT
few | TRBJ1-5 | TRBV7-8 | - | CASRSAFNQPQHF | TGTGCCAGCAGATCGGCTTTCAATCAGCCCCAGCATTTT
- | TRBJ2-4 | TRBV6-2/TRBV6-3 | - | CASSFQGVAKNIQYF | TGTGCCAGCAGCTTCCAAGGGGTAGCCAAAAACATTCAGTACTTC
- | TRBJ2-7 | TRBV13 | TRBD2 | CASSLRGGLYEQYF | TGTGCCAGCAGCTTGCGGGGGGGGCTCTACGAGCAGTACTTC
few | TRBJ2-3 | TRBV12-3/TRBV12-4 | TRBD2 | CASSSIRIFSGGSTDTQYF | TGTGCCAGCAGTTCCATCCGCATATTTAGCGGGGGTAGCACAGATACGCAGTATTTT
- | TRBJ1-2 | TRBV6-1 | - | CASSSRRTDGYTF | TGTGCCAGCAGTTCCCGGCGGACAGACGGCTACACCTTC
few | TRBJ2-3 | TRBV6-2/TRBV6-3 | - | CASSYPPDRPSTDTQYF | TGTGCCAGCAGTTACCCCCCTGACCGTCCTAGCACAGATACGCAGTATTTT
- | TRBJ2-3 | TRBV7-9 | TRBD1 | CASSHRQGHLTQYF | TGTGCCAGCAGCCACCGACAGGGGCACCTTACGCAGTATTTT